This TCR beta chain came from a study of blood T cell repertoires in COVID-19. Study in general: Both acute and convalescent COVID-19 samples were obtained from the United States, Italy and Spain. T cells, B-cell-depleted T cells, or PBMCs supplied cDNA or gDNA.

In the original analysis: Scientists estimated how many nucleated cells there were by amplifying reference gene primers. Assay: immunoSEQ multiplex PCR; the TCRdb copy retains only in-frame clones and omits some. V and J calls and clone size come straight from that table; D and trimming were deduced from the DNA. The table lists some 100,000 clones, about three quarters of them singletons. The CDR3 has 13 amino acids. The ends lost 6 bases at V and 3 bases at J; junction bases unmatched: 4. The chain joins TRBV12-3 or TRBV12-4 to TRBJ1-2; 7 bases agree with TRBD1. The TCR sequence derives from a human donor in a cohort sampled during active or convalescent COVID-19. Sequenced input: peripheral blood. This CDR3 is CASSYDRDYGYTF. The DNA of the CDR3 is TGTGCCAGCAGCTACGACAGGGACTATGGCTACACCTTC.